This T cell receptor beta chain was recovered during a study of blood T cell repertoires in COVID-19. There are 15 residues in the CDR3. V was clipped by 1 base and J by 7 bases; unmatched bases: 8. Germline CDR1 SGHVS, CDR2 FQNEAQ. Produced via immunoSEQ multiplex PCR; TCRdb's table is partial and in-frame only. The sample yields some 80,000 clones, about 88% seen once. This receptor was identified in a man older than 75 with active or convalescent COVID-19. Input material: peripheral blood. This chain uses TRBV7-8 with TRBJ1-2, with 8 bases fitting TRBD1. The CDR3 DNA follows: TGTGCCAGCAGCTTAGTAGGACAGGGTAGTACTGGCTACACCTTC. Translated: CASSLVGQGSTGYTF.